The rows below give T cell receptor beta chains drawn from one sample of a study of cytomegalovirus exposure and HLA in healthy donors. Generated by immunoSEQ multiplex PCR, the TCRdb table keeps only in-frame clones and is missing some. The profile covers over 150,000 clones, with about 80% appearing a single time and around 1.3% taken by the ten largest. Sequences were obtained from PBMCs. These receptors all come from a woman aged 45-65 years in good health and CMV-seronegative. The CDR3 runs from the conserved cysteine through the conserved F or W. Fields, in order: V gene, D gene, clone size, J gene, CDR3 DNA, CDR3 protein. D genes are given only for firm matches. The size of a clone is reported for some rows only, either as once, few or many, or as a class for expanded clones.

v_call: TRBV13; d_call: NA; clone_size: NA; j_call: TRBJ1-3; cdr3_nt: TGTGCCAGCAGCTTAGGCCTAGGAGGGTCTGGAAACACCATATATTTT; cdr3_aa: CASSLGLGGSGNTIYF
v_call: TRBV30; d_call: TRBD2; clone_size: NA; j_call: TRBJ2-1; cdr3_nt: TGTGCCTGGAGTTGTCTAGCGGGGGGCCTCAGCGTTAATGAGCAGTTCTTC; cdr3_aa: CAWSCLAGGLSVNEQFF
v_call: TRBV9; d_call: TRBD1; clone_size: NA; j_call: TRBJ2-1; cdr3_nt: TGTGCCAGCAGCGTTCGGGACAGGGGTATCAATGAGCAGTTCTTC; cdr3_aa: CASSVRDRGINEQFF
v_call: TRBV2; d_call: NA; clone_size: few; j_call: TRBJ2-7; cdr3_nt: TGTGCCAGCGTAAGGGACTTCCCCTACGAGCAGTACTTC; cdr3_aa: CASVRDFPYEQYF
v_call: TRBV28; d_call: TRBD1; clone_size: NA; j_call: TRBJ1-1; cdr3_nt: TGTGCCAGCAGTTTACAGGGGGCTGAAGCTTTCTTT; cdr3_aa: CASSLQGAEAFF
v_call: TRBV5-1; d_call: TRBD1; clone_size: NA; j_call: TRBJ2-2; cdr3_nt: TGCGCCAGCAGCTCCGACAGGGTTGTTCGCAACGGGGAGCTGTTTTTT; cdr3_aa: CASSSDRVVRNGELFF
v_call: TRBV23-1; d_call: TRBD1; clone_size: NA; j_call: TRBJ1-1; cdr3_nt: TGCGCCAGCAGTCAATCGCGCACCGATCCTGGACAGGGAGGAGGGGACACTGAAGCTTTCTTT; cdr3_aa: CASSQSRTDPGQGGGDTEAFF
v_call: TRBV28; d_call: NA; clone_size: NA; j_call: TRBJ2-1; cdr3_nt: TGTGCCAGCATCTACCGGGATGAGCAGTTCTTC; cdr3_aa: CASIYRDEQFF
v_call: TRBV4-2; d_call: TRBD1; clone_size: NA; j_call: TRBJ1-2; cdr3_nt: TGTGCCAGCCTGGGACAGGGGGTCAACTATGGCTACACCTTC; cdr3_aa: CASLGQGVNYGYTF
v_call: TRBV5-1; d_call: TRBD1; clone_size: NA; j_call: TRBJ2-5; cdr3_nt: TGCGCCAGCAGCTATAGTCCGGACAGGGGGAAGACGGAGACCCAGTACTTC; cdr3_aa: CASSYSPDRGKTETQYF
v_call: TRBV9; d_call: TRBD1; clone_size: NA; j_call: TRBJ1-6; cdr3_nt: TGTGCCAGCAGCGTAGATCCGTTGAGGGGGCATAATTCACCCCTCCACTTT; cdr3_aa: CASSVDPLRGHNSPLHF
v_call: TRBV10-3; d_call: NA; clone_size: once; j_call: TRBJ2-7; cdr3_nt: TGTGCCATCAGTGGGAGGGCCCGCGAGTGGGGCGAGCAGTACTTC; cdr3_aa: CAISGRAREWGEQYF
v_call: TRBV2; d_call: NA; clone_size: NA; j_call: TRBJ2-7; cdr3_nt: TGTGCCAGCAGAGTCCGGGACACCCCCGGCTACGAGCAGTACTTC; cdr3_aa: CASRVRDTPGYEQYF
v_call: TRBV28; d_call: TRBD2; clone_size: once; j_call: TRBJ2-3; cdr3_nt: TGTGCCAGCAGTCTCATAGCGGGAGGGCTTAGCACAGATACGCAGTATTTT; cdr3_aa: CASSLIAGGLSTDTQYF
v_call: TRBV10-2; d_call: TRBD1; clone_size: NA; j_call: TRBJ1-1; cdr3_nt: TGCGCCAGCAGGACAGGGGGCCGGTACACTGAAGCTTTCTTT; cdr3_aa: CASRTGGRYTEAFF
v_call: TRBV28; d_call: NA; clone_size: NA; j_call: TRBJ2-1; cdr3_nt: TGTGCCAGCAGTTTACAGGGGCCGGGCAATGAGCAGTTCTTC; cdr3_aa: CASSLQGPGNEQFF
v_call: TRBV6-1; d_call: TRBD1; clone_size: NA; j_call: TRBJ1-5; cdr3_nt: TGTGCCAGCAGTGCGGGACAGCTCCCATCGTCTCAGCATTTT; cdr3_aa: CASSAGQLPSSQHF
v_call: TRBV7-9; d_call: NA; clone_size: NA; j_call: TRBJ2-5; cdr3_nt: TGTGCCAGCAGTCTGACTCTCTCCGAGACCCAGTACTTC; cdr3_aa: CASSLTLSETQYF
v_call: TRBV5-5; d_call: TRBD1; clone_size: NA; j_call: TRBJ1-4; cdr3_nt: TGTGCCAGCAGCCAGGACAGGACGCGCGAAAAACTGTTTTTT; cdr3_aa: CASSQDRTREKLFF
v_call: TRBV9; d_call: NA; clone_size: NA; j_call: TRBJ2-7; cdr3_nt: TGTGCCAGCAGCGTGGGGACTTCCGGTTACGAGCAGTACTTC; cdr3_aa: CASSVGTSGYEQYF
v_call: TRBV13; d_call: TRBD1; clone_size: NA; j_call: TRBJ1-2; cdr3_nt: TGTGCCAGCAGCCGATCTGGGACAGGGACGAACTATGGCTACACCTTC; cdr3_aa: CASSRSGTGTNYGYTF
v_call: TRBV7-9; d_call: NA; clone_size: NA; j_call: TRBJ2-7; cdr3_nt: TGTGCCAGCAGCTTAGTACCGGGTATGGGCGAGCAGTACTTC; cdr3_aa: CASSLVPGMGEQYF
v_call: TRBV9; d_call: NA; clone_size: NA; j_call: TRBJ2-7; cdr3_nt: TGTGCCAGCAGCGAGAGAACCGGGACAACCTACGAGCAGTACTTC; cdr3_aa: CASSERTGTTYEQYF
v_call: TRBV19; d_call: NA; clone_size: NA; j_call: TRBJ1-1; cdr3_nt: TGTGCCAGTAGCCTACAGGGGAACACTGAAGCTTTCTTT; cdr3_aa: CASSLQGNTEAFF
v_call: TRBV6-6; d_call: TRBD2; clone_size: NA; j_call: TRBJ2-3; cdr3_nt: TGTGCCAGCAGTTTGCGGGGGACTAGCACAGATACGCAGTATTTT; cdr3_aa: CASSLRGTSTDTQYF
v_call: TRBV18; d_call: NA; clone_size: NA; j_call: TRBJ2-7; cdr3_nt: TGTGCCAGCTCCGACACAAACTACGAGCAGTACTTC; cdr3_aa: CASSDTNYEQYF
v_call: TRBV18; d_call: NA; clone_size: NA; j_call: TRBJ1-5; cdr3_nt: TGTGCCAGCTCACCGGACAGCCTTAGCAATCAGCCCCAGCATTTT; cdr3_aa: CASSPDSLSNQPQHF
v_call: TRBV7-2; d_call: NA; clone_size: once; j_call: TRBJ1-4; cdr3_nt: TGTGCCAGCAGCCTACAGGGATCCGATGAAAAACTGTTTTTT; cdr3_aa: CASSLQGSDEKLFF
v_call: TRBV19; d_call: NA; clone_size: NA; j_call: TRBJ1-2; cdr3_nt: TGTGCCAGTAGTAATGACTACGTGGCACACGGTGGCTACACCTTC; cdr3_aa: CASSNDYVAHGGYTF
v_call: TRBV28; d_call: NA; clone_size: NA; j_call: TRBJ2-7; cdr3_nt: TGTGCCAGCAGTTTAAAGGGGCGGTACGGCTACGGGCAGTACTTC; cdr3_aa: CASSLKGRYGYGQYF
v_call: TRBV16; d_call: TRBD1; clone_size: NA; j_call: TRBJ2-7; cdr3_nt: TGTGCCAGCAGCGAGGACAGGGTATCCTACGAGCAGTACTTC; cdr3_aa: CASSEDRVSYEQYF
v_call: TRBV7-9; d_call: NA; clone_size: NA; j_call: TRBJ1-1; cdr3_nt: TGTGCCAGCAGCTTGGGGGGGCCTACTGAAGCTTTCTTT; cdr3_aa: CASSLGGPTEAFF
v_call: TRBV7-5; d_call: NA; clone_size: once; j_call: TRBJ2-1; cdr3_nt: TGTGCCAGAAGCCTGACCGACACAGGGAAGGTTACCAATGAGCAGTTCTTC; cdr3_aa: CARSLTDTGKVTNEQFF
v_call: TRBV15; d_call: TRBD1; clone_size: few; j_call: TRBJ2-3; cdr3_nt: TGTGCCACTCAGCTCGAGACAGGGGGAGCAGATACGCAGTATTTT; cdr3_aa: CATQLETGGADTQYF
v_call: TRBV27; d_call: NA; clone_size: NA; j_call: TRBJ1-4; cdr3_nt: TGTGCCAGCAGTCCCCCGTCCCATGAAAAACTGTTTTTT; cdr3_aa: CASSPPSHEKLFF
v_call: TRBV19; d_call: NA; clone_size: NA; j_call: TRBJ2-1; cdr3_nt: TGTGCCAGTAGTAATAGGGCGAGGGCCTACAATGAGCAGTTCTTC; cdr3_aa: CASSNRARAYNEQFF
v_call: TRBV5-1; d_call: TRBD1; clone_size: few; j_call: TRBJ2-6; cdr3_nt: TGCGCCAGCCTAGACTTAGACAGGGCTAACTCTGGGGCCAACGTCCTGACTTTC; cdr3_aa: CASLDLDRANSGANVLTF
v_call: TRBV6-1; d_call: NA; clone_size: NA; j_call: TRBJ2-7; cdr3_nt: TGTGCCAGCACCATTAGCCCATTAAACTCCTACGAGCAGTACTTC; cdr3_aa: CASTISPLNSYEQYF
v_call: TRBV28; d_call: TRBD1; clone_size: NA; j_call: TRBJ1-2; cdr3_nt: TGTGCCAGCAGTTCTCCCGGACAGGGGGCAGCTAACTATGGCTACACCTTC; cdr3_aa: CASSSPGQGAANYGYTF
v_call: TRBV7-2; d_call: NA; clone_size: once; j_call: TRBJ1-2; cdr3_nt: TGTGCCAGCAGGATAACAGGGCTCTATGGCTACACCTTC; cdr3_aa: CASRITGLYGYTF
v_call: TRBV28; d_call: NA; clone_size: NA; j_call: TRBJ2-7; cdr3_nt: TGTGCCAGCAGTTCTGATGCGCGGGGGCTGGAGGACGAGCAGTACTTC; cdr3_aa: CASSSDARGLEDEQYF
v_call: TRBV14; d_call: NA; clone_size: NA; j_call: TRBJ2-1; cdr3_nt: TGTGCCAGCAGCCAAGAGAGTCTGAACTACGGTGAGCAGTTCTTC; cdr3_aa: CASSQESLNYGEQFF
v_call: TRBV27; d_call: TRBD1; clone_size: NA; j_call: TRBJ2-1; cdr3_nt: TGTGCCAGCAGTTTATCGATGAAGGGGGCGTACAATGAGCAGTTCTTC; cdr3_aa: CASSLSMKGAYNEQFF
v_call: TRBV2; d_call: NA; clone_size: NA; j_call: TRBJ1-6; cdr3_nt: TGTGCCAGCAGTGTAGGATGGAGAAACAATATATTAACCTACTATAATTCACCCCTCCACTTT; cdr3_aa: CASSVGWRNNILTYYNSPLHF
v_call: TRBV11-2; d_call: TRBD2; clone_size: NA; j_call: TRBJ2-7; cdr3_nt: TGTGCCAGTCGCCGGCTAGCGGGTCCTTCAGGGAACGAGCAGTACTTC; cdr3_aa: CASRRLAGPSGNEQYF
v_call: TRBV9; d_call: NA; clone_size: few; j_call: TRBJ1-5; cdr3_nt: TGTGCCAGCAGCGCCGGGACAAACATTAATCAGCCCCAGCATTTT; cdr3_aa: CASSAGTNINQPQHF
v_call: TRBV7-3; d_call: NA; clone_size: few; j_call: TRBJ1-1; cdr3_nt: TGTGCCAGCAGCTTGTACCAGGGTGCTGAAGCTTTCTTT; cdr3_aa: CASSLYQGAEAFF
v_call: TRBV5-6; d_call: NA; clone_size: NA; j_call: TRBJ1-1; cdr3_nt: TGTGCCAGCAGCTTGGTTGGTGAGGGCCAGAACACTGAAGCTTTCTTT; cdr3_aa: CASSLVGEGQNTEAFF
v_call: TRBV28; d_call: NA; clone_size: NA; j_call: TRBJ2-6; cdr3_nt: TGTGCCAGCAGTTTAGCCGGCAGGTCTACCTCTGGGGCCAACGTCCTGACTTTC; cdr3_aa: CASSLAGRSTSGANVLTF
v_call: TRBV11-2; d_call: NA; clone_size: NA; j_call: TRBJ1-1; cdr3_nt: TGTGCCAGCAGCCTTCCGACAGGCGGTAAGGACACTGAAGCTTTCTTT; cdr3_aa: CASSLPTGGKDTEAFF
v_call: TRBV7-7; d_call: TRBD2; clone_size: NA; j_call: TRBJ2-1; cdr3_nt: TGTGCTAGCAGCCCCGGACTAGCGGGATACAATGAGCAGTTCTTC; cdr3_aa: CASSPGLAGYNEQFF
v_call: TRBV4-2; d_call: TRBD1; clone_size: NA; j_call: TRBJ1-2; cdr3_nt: TGTGCCAGCAGCCAGGCAACAGGGGTGCTTCCCTACACCTTC; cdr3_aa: CASSQATGVLPYTF
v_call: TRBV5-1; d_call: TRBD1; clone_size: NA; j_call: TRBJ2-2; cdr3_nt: TGCGCCAGCAGCTTGGGACAGGGCCTGAACACCGGGGAGCTGTTTTTT; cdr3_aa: CASSLGQGLNTGELFF
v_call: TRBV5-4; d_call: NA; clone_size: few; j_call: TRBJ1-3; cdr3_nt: TGTGCCAGCAGCTCTGCGAGGTCAGGGTCGTCGAACACCATATATTTT; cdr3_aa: CASSSARSGSSNTIYF
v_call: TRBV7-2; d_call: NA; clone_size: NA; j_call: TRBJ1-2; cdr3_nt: TGTGCCAGCAGCTTTTTTGAGGCTGACCGGATTAACTATGGCTACACCTTC; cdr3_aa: CASSFFEADRINYGYTF